Each of the 10 T cell receptor beta chains below was sequenced from the same sample in a study of T-cell reconstitution after alpha-beta-depleted transplantation in children. The TCRbeta library incorporated unique molecular identifiers. TCRdb analysed the PCR reads with MiXCR anew, one entry per CDR3 protein. The data contain approximately 520,000 distinct CDR3 sequences, approximately 30% of them singletons. The specimen was PBMCs from the stem cell graft donor, collected from the stem cell graft. The source is a human donor who donated a stem cell graft to a child with aplastic anemia.

The chain carries TRBV29-1 and TRBJ2-3; 9 positions match TRBD1. Trimming removed 6 bases from V and 2 bases from J; junction bases left unmatched: 3. In germline, CDR1 is SQVTM, CDR2 ANQGSEA. The CDR3 extends over 13 amino acids. CDR3 loop: CSVRTGVTDTQYF. CDR3 nucleotides: TGCAGCGTAAGGACAGGGGTCACAGATACGCAGTATTTT.

The chain links TRBV7-9 to TRBJ2-5; TRBD2 aligns across 7 bases. This CDR3 spans 16 amino acids. Trimming at V came to 2 bases and at J to 5 bases, leaving 11 bases not matched to a gene. Germline V gene sequence: CDR1 SEHNR, CDR2 FQNEAQ (reference sequence). CDR3 nucleotide sequence: TGTGCCAGCAGCTTACTTCCGGCGGGAGTGGGTGAGACCCAGTACTTC. Its protein is CASSLLPAGVGETQYF.

This clonotype was counted between two and nine times. The rearrangement uses TRBV20-1 and TRBJ2-1, with D perhaps TRBD1 or TRBD2 (6 bases each). CDR1 and CDR2 from the germline V gene are DFQATT and SNEGSKA (reference sequence). The CDR3 is made up of 15 amino acids. V lost 6 bases and J lost 8, with 23 bases in between. The CDR3, as DNA: TGCAGTGCCTGGAAGGAGGGACAAAGGGTCGATGAGCAGTTCTTC. Translated, it gives CSAWKEGQRVDEQFF.

This clonotype was observed a handful of times. This chain connects TRBV14 to TRBJ1-2, with TRBD1 matching 7 bases. Germline values: CDR1 SGHDN, CDR2 FVKESK. The CDR3 length is 15 residues. V shed 3 bases, J shed 3 bases, and the junction held 7 bases outside the gene matches. This CDR3 is CASSQAGRGHYGYTF. DNA for the CDR3: TGTGCCAGCAGCCAGGCGGGGAGGGGGCACTATGGCTACACCTTC.

This clonotype was counted a few times. The rearrangement uses TRBV25-1 and TRBJ2-5; D is unresolved. Germline CDR1 reads MGHDK; CDR2 reads SYGVNS. Trimming removed 6 bases at V and 7 bases at J, with 9 bases between. The CDR3 is made up of 11 amino acids. The CDR3 DNA reads TGTGCCAGCAGGGGTCGCGGGACCCAGTACTTC. Translated, it gives CASRGRGTQYF.

The chain combines TRBV6-5 with TRBJ1-4; 8 bases align to TRBD1. From germline, CDR1 is MNHEY and CDR2 SVGAGI. The length of the CDR3 is 14 residues. V was pared by 4 bases and J by 8 bases, with 6 bases of the junction left unmatched. CDR3 sequence (DNA): TGTGCCAGCAGTTGGACAGGGTTAGAGGAAAAACTGTTTTTT. Protein sequence: CASSWTGLEEKLFF.

The chain employs TRBV28 and TRBJ1-1; D is unresolved. This CDR3 comprises 13 residues. V was cut by 10 bases and J by 6 bases, with 18 bases left in between. Germline-derived CDR1 and CDR2 are MDHEN and SYDVKM. CDR3 sequence: CATKPGIAAEAFF. Written as DNA, the CDR3 is TGTGCCACCAAGCCGGGTATTGCGGCTGAAGCTTTCTTT.

The chain joins TRBV12-3 or TRBV12-4 to TRBJ1-4; unclear D gene. The CDR3 runs to 10 residues. Deletions cut 8 bases from V and 5 bases from J, with 3 bases between. DNA for the CDR3: TGTGCCAGCGGGAATGAAAAACTGTTTTTT. Its protein product is CASGNEKLFF.

This clonotype was counted between two and nine times. The genes are TRBV30 and TRBJ1-6; TRBD1 might be the D (6 bases). Germline assignment: CDR1 GTSNPN and CDR2 SVGIG (reference sequence). The CDR3 covers 13 residues. The V end was cut by 2 bases, the J end by 7 bases, with 9 bases between. Here the CDR3 DNA reads TGTGCCTGGAGTCAAGGGGGAAATTCACCCCTCCACTTT. This translates into CAWSQGGNSPLHF.

This chain uses TRBV15 with TRBJ2-1; no firm D call. The CDR3 spans 12 residues. CDR1 LNHNV and CDR2 YYDKDF come from the germline V gene (reference sequence). V gave up 3 bases and J gave up 10 bases, with 10 bases separating them. As DNA, the CDR3 is TGTGCCACCAGCAGGCCCACACCGGAGCAGTTCTTC. This gives the protein CATSRPTPEQFF.